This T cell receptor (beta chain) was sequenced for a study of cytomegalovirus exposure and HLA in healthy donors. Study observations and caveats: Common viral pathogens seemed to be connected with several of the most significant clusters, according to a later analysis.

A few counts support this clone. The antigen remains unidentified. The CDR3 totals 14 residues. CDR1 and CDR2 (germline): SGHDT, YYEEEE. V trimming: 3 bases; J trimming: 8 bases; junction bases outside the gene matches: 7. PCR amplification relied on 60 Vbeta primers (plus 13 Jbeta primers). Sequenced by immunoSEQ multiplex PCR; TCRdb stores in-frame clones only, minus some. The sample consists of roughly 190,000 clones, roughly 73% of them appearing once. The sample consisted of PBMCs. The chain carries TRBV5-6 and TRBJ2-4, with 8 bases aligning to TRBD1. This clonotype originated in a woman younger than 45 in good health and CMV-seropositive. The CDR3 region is CASSSSKQGDIQYF. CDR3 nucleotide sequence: TGTGCCAGCAGCTCCAGTAAACAGGGGGACATTCAGTACTTC.